Listed below are T cell receptor beta chains from one sample, sequenced in a study of T cell responses to AZD1222 COVID-19 vaccine. The repertoire was sequenced with immunoSEQ multiplex PCR; TCRdb's copy has only in-frame clones and lacks some. The data hold tens of thousands of clones, with nearly 90% observed a single time. Sequencing was performed on peripheral blood, taken 28 days after the second AZD1222 dose. These receptors all stem from an adult who received the AZD1222 COVID-19 vaccine. Both conserved end residues are part of each CDR3. The order of the fields is clone size, J gene, D gene, V gene, CDR3 DNA, CDR3 protein. D genes are given only for firm matches. Size tells how often a clone was seen (once, few, many) or the class of an expanded clone, and some rows leave it out.

clone size: -; J gene: TRBJ2-5; D gene: TRBD2; V gene: TRBV3-1/TRBV3-2; CDR3 DNA: TGTGCCAGCAGCCAAGATGGCGGGGGGCAGGAGACCCAGTACTTC; CDR3 protein: CASSQDGGGQETQYF
clone size: -; J gene: TRBJ1-6; D gene: -; V gene: TRBV7-3; CDR3 DNA: TGTGCCAGCAGCCTGGACACGGACTTTTCACCCCTCCACTTT; CDR3 protein: CASSLDTDFSPLHF
clone size: once; J gene: TRBJ2-3; D gene: TRBD1; V gene: TRBV7-9; CDR3 DNA: TGTGCCAGCAGCAACACAGGGGTGGCAGATACGCAGTATTTT; CDR3 protein: CASSNTGVADTQYF
clone size: few; J gene: TRBJ2-3; D gene: -; V gene: TRBV5-1; CDR3 DNA: TGCGCCAGCAGCTCCCAAGGACTGGAGAGCACAGATACGCAGTATTTT; CDR3 protein: CASSSQGLESTDTQYF
clone size: -; J gene: TRBJ2-5; D gene: TRBD2; V gene: TRBV7-9; CDR3 DNA: TGTGCCAGCAGCTTGCTAGCGGGAGGAGAGACCCAGTACTTC; CDR3 protein: CASSLLAGGETQYF
clone size: -; J gene: TRBJ1-5; D gene: TRBD1; V gene: TRBV13; CDR3 DNA: TGTGCCAGCAGCTTCCCACCGCAGGGGGGGGGCAATCAGCCCCAGCATTTT; CDR3 protein: CASSFPPQGGGNQPQHF
clone size: -; J gene: TRBJ1-5; D gene: -; V gene: TRBV7-2; CDR3 DNA: TGTGCCAGCAGCTTAGCGTCACAAAATAGCAATCAGCCCCAGCATTTT; CDR3 protein: CASSLASQNSNQPQHF
clone size: -; J gene: TRBJ1-2; D gene: TRBD1; V gene: TRBV5-1; CDR3 DNA: TGCGCCAGCAGCTGGGACAGGGGTGGCTACACCTTC; CDR3 protein: CASSWDRGGYTF
clone size: -; J gene: TRBJ2-3; D gene: -; V gene: TRBV2; CDR3 DNA: TGTGCCAGCAAGGAGGGCACAGATACGCAGTATTTT; CDR3 protein: CASKEGTDTQYF
clone size: few; J gene: TRBJ2-2; D gene: -; V gene: TRBV11-3; CDR3 DNA: TGTGCCAGCAGGCAAAGCGGTGCCAGCAAGCTGTTTTTT; CDR3 protein: CASRQSGASKLFF
clone size: once; J gene: TRBJ2-5; D gene: -; V gene: TRBV13; CDR3 DNA: TGTGCCAGCAGCGTCGGGAACCAAGAGACCCAGTACTTC; CDR3 protein: CASSVGNQETQYF
clone size: -; J gene: TRBJ1-3; D gene: -; V gene: TRBV4-2; CDR3 DNA: TGTGCCAGCAGCCAAATAACCCTCGGGGCAGAAAGAAACACCATATATTTT; CDR3 protein: CASSQITLGAERNTIYF
clone size: -; J gene: TRBJ1-5; D gene: -; V gene: TRBV10-3; CDR3 DNA: TGTGCCATCAGTGGGGGCAATCAGCCCCAGCATTTT; CDR3 protein: CAISGGNQPQHF
clone size: -; J gene: TRBJ1-4; D gene: -; V gene: TRBV29-1; CDR3 DNA: TGCAGCGTTGCTCTCGGTTCCGAAAAACTGTTTTTT; CDR3 protein: CSVALGSEKLFF
clone size: -; J gene: TRBJ1-3; D gene: -; V gene: TRBV18; CDR3 DNA: TGTGCCAGCTCCCAAGGGGTTCTAAGTGGAAACACCATATATTTT; CDR3 protein: CASSQGVLSGNTIYF
clone size: -; J gene: TRBJ2-3; D gene: TRBD1; V gene: TRBV24-1; CDR3 DNA: TGTGCCACCAGTGAATGGGGGACAGGGGGCGGAACAGATACGCAGTATTTT; CDR3 protein: CATSEWGTGGGTDTQYF
clone size: -; J gene: TRBJ1-2; D gene: -; V gene: TRBV28; CDR3 DNA: TGTGCCAGCAGTTTAGGTACGCGACTTGGCTACACCTTC; CDR3 protein: CASSLGTRLGYTF
clone size: -; J gene: TRBJ1-6; D gene: -; V gene: TRBV7-6; CDR3 DNA: TGTGCCAGCAGCTTACTGGGAGCAGGGAATTCACCCCTCCACTTT; CDR3 protein: CASSLLGAGNSPLHF
clone size: -; J gene: TRBJ2-5; D gene: -; V gene: TRBV18; CDR3 DNA: TGTGCCAGCTCACCCAAAGAGACCCAGTACTTC; CDR3 protein: CASSPKETQYF
clone size: -; J gene: TRBJ2-2; D gene: -; V gene: TRBV7-9; CDR3 DNA: TGTGCCAGCAGCTTAGTAGTGGCAAACACCGGGGAGCTGTTTTTT; CDR3 protein: CASSLVVANTGELFF
clone size: few; J gene: TRBJ1-5; D gene: TRBD1; V gene: TRBV24-1; CDR3 DNA: TGTGCCACCCACGAAACAGGGGGGCAGCCCCAGCATTTT; CDR3 protein: CATHETGGQPQHF
clone size: -; J gene: TRBJ2-7; D gene: TRBD1; V gene: TRBV7-2; CDR3 DNA: TGTGCCAGCAGCGCCGGGACAGGGGGACTCTACGAGCAGTACTTC; CDR3 protein: CASSAGTGGLYEQYF
clone size: -; J gene: TRBJ2-1; D gene: -; V gene: TRBV11-3; CDR3 DNA: TGTGCCAGCAGCTCTCTAACGGGCATAGTGGGGGGGCCCGCCAATGAGCAGTTCTTC; CDR3 protein: CASSSLTGIVGGPANEQFF
clone size: -; J gene: TRBJ2-3; D gene: TRBD1; V gene: TRBV10-3; CDR3 DNA: TGTGCCATCAGGACGACAGGGATAGATACGCAGTATTTT; CDR3 protein: CAIRTTGIDTQYF
clone size: once; J gene: TRBJ1-1; D gene: -; V gene: TRBV29-1; CDR3 DNA: TGCAGCGTTGACGGTGGGAACACTGAAGCTTTCTTT; CDR3 protein: CSVDGGNTEAFF
clone size: -; J gene: TRBJ1-2; D gene: -; V gene: TRBV5-5; CDR3 DNA: TGTGCCAGCAGCTTGGCCCTCGGGGGCGACACCTTC; CDR3 protein: CASSLALGGDTF
clone size: -; J gene: TRBJ2-7; D gene: -; V gene: TRBV18; CDR3 DNA: TGTGCCAGCTCACCACGTTCGGGGTACGAGCAGTACTTC; CDR3 protein: CASSPRSGYEQYF
clone size: once; J gene: TRBJ2-1; D gene: TRBD2; V gene: TRBV18; CDR3 DNA: TGTGCCAGCTCCCTCAGGAGCGGGAGGCCCTCAGGGGTCTACTACAATGAGCAGTTCTTC; CDR3 protein: CASSLRSGRPSGVYYNEQFF
clone size: -; J gene: TRBJ1-1; D gene: TRBD1; V gene: TRBV28; CDR3 DNA: TGTGCCAGCAGTCCCCACGACAGGGGTTACACTGAAGCTTTCTTT; CDR3 protein: CASSPHDRGYTEAFF
clone size: few; J gene: TRBJ1-4; D gene: -; V gene: TRBV18; CDR3 DNA: TGTGCCAGCTCGCCGTTAGAAGGTGAAAAACTGTTTTTT; CDR3 protein: CASSPLEGEKLFF
clone size: -; J gene: TRBJ2-2; D gene: -; V gene: TRBV11-2; CDR3 DNA: TGTGCCAGCAGTCCTGCCCAGGGGCCCACCGGGGAGCTGTTTTTT; CDR3 protein: CASSPAQGPTGELFF
clone size: -; J gene: TRBJ2-5; D gene: TRBD2; V gene: TRBV7-3; CDR3 DNA: TGTGCCAGCAGCCCTACCGTGGGGGGGGTAGGAGAGACCCAGTACTTC; CDR3 protein: CASSPTVGGVGETQYF
clone size: -; J gene: TRBJ1-2; D gene: TRBD1; V gene: TRBV7-2; CDR3 DNA: TGTGCCAGCAGCTCCTCCGGACAGGTCTATGGCTACACCTTC; CDR3 protein: CASSSSGQVYGYTF
clone size: few; J gene: TRBJ2-1; D gene: -; V gene: TRBV6-2/TRBV6-3; CDR3 DNA: TGTGCCAGCAGCACCTCATCACCAAGTCGGGGTGGTGAGCAGTTCTTC; CDR3 protein: CASSTSSPSRGGEQFF
clone size: -; J gene: TRBJ1-3; D gene: -; V gene: TRBV3-1/TRBV3-2; CDR3 DNA: TGTGCCAGCAGCCAAGCGGGACATAATCGAAACACCATATATTTT; CDR3 protein: CASSQAGHNRNTIYF
clone size: -; J gene: TRBJ2-3; D gene: TRBD2; V gene: TRBV2; CDR3 DNA: TGTGCCAGCAGTTCTGGACTAGGCACAGATACGCAGTATTTT; CDR3 protein: CASSSGLGTDTQYF
clone size: -; J gene: TRBJ1-5; D gene: TRBD1; V gene: TRBV15; CDR3 DNA: TGTGCCACCAGTGGGGACAGGGGTAGCAATCAGCCCCAGCATTTT; CDR3 protein: CATSGDRGSNQPQHF
clone size: -; J gene: TRBJ1-5; D gene: -; V gene: TRBV27; CDR3 DNA: TGTGCCAGCAGTTTATCGTTTCGGGGAGTGGGTCAGCCCCAGCATTTT; CDR3 protein: CASSLSFRGVGQPQHF
clone size: once; J gene: TRBJ2-7; D gene: -; V gene: TRBV7-2; CDR3 DNA: TGTGCCAGCAGCGATAGAAGGAGCTCCTACGAGCAGTACTTC; CDR3 protein: CASSDRRSSYEQYF
clone size: -; J gene: TRBJ1-1; D gene: -; V gene: TRBV19; CDR3 DNA: TGTGCCAGTAGAAGGGCACCGACTGAAGCTTTCTTT; CDR3 protein: CASRRAPTEAFF
clone size: -; J gene: TRBJ2-4; D gene: TRBD2; V gene: TRBV27; CDR3 DNA: TGTGCCAGCAGTAGCGGGAGAGCCAAAAACATTCAGTACTTC; CDR3 protein: CASSSGRAKNIQYF
clone size: -; J gene: TRBJ1-5; D gene: TRBD1; V gene: TRBV5-1; CDR3 DNA: TGCGCCAGCAGCCCTCAGGGGGGCCCGGTTCAGCCCCAGCATTTT; CDR3 protein: CASSPQGGPVQPQHF
clone size: once; J gene: TRBJ2-7; D gene: -; V gene: TRBV7-9; CDR3 DNA: TGTGCCACCAGGGCCCAACCCTCCCCGGGATACGAGCAGTACTTC; CDR3 protein: CATRAQPSPGYEQYF
clone size: -; J gene: TRBJ1-4; D gene: -; V gene: TRBV7-9; CDR3 DNA: TGTGCCAGCAGCGACCTCAGTGGATATAATGAAAAACTGTTTTTT; CDR3 protein: CASSDLSGYNEKLFF
clone size: once; J gene: TRBJ2-2; D gene: TRBD2; V gene: TRBV9; CDR3 DNA: TGTGCCAGCAGCGGGGGAGGGGAGAACGGGGAGCTGTTTTTT; CDR3 protein: CASSGGGENGELFF
clone size: -; J gene: TRBJ1-2; D gene: TRBD1; V gene: TRBV7-2; CDR3 DNA: TGTGCCAGCAGTTATCAGGGGGACTATGGCTACACCTTC; CDR3 protein: CASSYQGDYGYTF
clone size: -; J gene: TRBJ1-2; D gene: -; V gene: TRBV24-1; CDR3 DNA: TGTGCCACCAGTGCCTCGGGGGCCGGCTATGGCTACACCTTC; CDR3 protein: CATSASGAGYGYTF
clone size: -; J gene: TRBJ2-2; D gene: -; V gene: TRBV12-3/TRBV12-4; CDR3 DNA: TGTGCCAGCACCCCGACACCCACCGGGGAGCTGTTTTTT; CDR3 protein: CASTPTPTGELFF
clone size: -; J gene: TRBJ1-5; D gene: -; V gene: TRBV28; CDR3 DNA: TGTGCCAGCATCGATGGGGGATATCAGCCCCAGCATTTT; CDR3 protein: CASIDGGYQPQHF
clone size: -; J gene: TRBJ2-7; D gene: -; V gene: TRBV18; CDR3 DNA: TGTGCCAGCTCACCACTGAGGACAGTCTACGAGCAGTACTTC; CDR3 protein: CASSPLRTVYEQYF
clone size: -; J gene: TRBJ1-5; D gene: -; V gene: TRBV9; CDR3 DNA: TGTGCCAGCAGCGTAGACCCCAATCAGCCCCAGCATTTT; CDR3 protein: CASSVDPNQPQHF
clone size: few; J gene: TRBJ2-5; D gene: TRBD1; V gene: TRBV5-1; CDR3 DNA: TGCGCCAGCAGCTTGGACGGGACAGGCCAAGAGACCCAGTACTTC; CDR3 protein: CASSLDGTGQETQYF
clone size: -; J gene: TRBJ2-1; D gene: TRBD2; V gene: TRBV7-8; CDR3 DNA: TGTGCCAGCAGTAAGAGCGGGGTCTACAATGAGCAGTTCTTC; CDR3 protein: CASSKSGVYNEQFF
clone size: -; J gene: TRBJ2-1; D gene: -; V gene: TRBV9; CDR3 DNA: TGTGCCAGCAGCGTAGTGGGGTGGAGCTCCTACAATGAGCAGTTCTTC; CDR3 protein: CASSVVGWSSYNEQFF
clone size: -; J gene: TRBJ2-1; D gene: TRBD2; V gene: TRBV29-1; CDR3 DNA: TGCAGCGTTGTCATAGCGGGAGGCTCCTACAATGAGCAGTTCTTC; CDR3 protein: CSVVIAGGSYNEQFF